The 7 T cell receptor beta chains below come from one sample, sequenced in a study of cytomegalovirus exposure and HLA in healthy donors. The PCR was carried out with 60 Vbeta primers and 13 Jbeta primers. The data were produced by immunoSEQ multiplex PCR, yet TCRdb's version contains in-frame clones alone and is incomplete. The sample yields 200,000 to 250,000 clones, of which the top ten take up around 0.95%. Specimen: PBMCs. These receptors were collected from a woman between 25 and 40 years old in good health and CMV-seropositive.

This rearrangement joins TRBV2 to TRBJ1-2, with 10 nucleotides matching TRBD1. CDR1 SNHLY and CDR2 FYNNEI come from the germline V gene. This CDR3 region has 16 residues. Trimming took 5 bases from V and 4 from J; bases not matched to a gene: 10. CDR3 region: CASSLAGTGDSYGYTF. In DNA form, the CDR3 reads TGTGCCAGCAGTCTAGCCGGGACAGGGGACAGCTATGGCTACACCTTC. Drawing the rest from reference TRBV2 and TRBJ1-2, the complete variable domain is EPEVTQTPSHQVTQMGQEVILRCVPISNHLYFYWYRQILGQKVEFLVSFYNNEISEKSEIFDDQFSVERPDGSNFTLKIRSTKLEDSAMYFCASSLAGTGDSYGYTFGSGTRLTVV.

The chain joins TRBV7-8 to TRBJ2-3, with 8 bases lining up with TRBD2. Trimming took 5 bases from V and 5 from J; bases not matched to a gene: 9. Germline V gene sequence: CDR1 SGHVS, CDR2 FQNEAQ. This CDR3 comprises 15 residues. The CDR3 sequence: CASSLPRGGKDTQYF. The CDR3 region has the DNA TGTGCCAGCAGCCTCCCTCGGGGGGGGAAAGATACGCAGTATTTT.

The gene calls are TRBV11-2 and TRBJ2-7; D ambiguous. Germline V gene data show CDR1 as SGHAT and CDR2 as FQNNGV. The CDR3 is made up of 14 amino acids. The V and J ends lost 5 bases and 2 bases respectively, with 13 bases between them. CDR3 in amino acids: CASSRSEEPYEQYF. The CDR3 nucleotides read TGTGCCAGCAGCAGATCAGAGGAGCCCTACGAGCAGTACTTC.

The rearrangement joins TRBV7-7 to TRBJ2-7; maybe TRBD1 (6 bases). The germline V gene encodes CDR1 SSHAT and CDR2 FNYEAQ (reference sequence). V dropped 5 bases and J dropped 5 bases, with 13 bases sitting between them. CDR3 length: 13 amino acids. CDR3 loop: CASSIRTVDEQYF. The CDR3 DNA reads TGTGCCAGCAGCATAAGGACAGTCGACGAGCAGTACTTC.

V and J are TRBV7-2 and TRBJ1-1; D remains unclear. Germline CDR1 reads SGHTA; CDR2 reads FQGNSA. The CDR3 covers 13 residues. Trimming removed 5 bases at V and 2 bases at J, with 9 bases between. The CDR3 DNA reads TGTGCCAGCAGCCCACTATTAAACACTGAAGCTTTCTTT. Protein sequence: CASSPLLNTEAFF.

V usage is TRBV7-2 and J usage is TRBJ2-5; a possible D gene is TRBD1 (6 bases). This CDR3 comprises 16 residues. The germline V and J ends were trimmed by 1 base and 2 bases, with 14 bases remaining between them. Germline lookup yields CDR1 SGHTA and CDR2 FQGNSA. The CDR3 nucleotides read TGTGCCAGCAGCTTAGGATACGGAGACAGGCAAGAGACCCAGTACTTC. It specifies CASSLGYGDRQETQYF.

The rearrangement joins TRBV7-2 to TRBJ2-3; D is undetermined. Germline lookup yields CDR1 SGHTA and CDR2 FQGNSA. The V end lost 7 bases, the J end lost 5 bases, and 13 bases lay between the germline ends. The CDR3 consists of 13 residues. CDR3 residues: CASILTPRDTQYF. CDR3 nucleotide sequence: TGTGCCAGCATCCTTACCCCTAGAGATACGCAGTATTTT.